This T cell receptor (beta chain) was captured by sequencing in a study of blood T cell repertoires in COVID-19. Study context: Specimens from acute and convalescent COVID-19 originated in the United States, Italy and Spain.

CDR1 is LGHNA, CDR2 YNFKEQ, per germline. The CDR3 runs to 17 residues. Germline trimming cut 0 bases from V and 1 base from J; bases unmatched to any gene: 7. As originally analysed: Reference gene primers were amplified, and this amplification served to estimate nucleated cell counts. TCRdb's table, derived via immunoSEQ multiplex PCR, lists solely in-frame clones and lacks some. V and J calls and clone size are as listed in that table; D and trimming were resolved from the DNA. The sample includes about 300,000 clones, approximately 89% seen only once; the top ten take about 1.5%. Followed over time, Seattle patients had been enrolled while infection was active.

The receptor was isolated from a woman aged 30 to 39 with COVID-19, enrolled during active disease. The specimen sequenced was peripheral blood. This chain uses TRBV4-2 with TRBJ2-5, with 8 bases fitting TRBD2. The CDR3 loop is CASSQEATSASQETQYF. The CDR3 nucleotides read TGTGCCAGCAGCCAAGAAGCGACTAGCGCAAGCCAAGAGACCCAGTACTTC.